These T cell receptor beta chains were read from a single sample in a study of PD-1 blockade in classical Hodgkin lymphoma. Here immunoSEQ multiplex PCR was the method, and the copy in TCRdb shows in-frame clones only, minus some. This sample yields 40,000 to 50,000 clones, of which around 78% are seen a single time; roughly an eighth belongs to the top ten. This specimen consisted of peripheral blood mononuclear cells (PBMCs), obtained at baseline. These TCRs come from a human donor with classical Hodgkin lymphoma. Each CDR3 is given without its conserved first and last residue.

v_gene	CDR3aa
TRBV5-3	ARRWAKEASTDTQY
TRBV4-1	ASSPYPSNEQF
TRBV11-2	ASSLERGGTEQF
TRBV9	ASSTTGTSGETQY
TRBV7-9	ASSAAGLAKGQF
TRBV5-6	ASRSTPGTGVNSPLH
TRBV19	ASSSLAGQFNEKLF
TRBV7-8	ALGDGVYGYT
TRBV5-1	ASSPTPDRGNEQF
TRBV2	ASSEGRAF
TRBV10-3	ATVREATRIAF